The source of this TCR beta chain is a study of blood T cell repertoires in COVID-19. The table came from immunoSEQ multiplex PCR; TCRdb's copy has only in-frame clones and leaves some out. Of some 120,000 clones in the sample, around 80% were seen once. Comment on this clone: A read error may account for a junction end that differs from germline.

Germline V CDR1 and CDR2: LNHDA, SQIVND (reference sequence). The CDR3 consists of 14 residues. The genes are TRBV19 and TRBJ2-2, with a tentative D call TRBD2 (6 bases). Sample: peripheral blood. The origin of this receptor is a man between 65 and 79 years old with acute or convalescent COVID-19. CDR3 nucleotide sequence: TGTGTCAGTAGTACGGGGGTGAACACCGGGGAGCTGTTTTTT. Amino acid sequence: CVSSTGVNTGELFF.